This section outlines one T cell receptor beta chain sequence together with its context. The data were obtained in a study of blood T cell repertoires in COVID-19. Study context: Acute and convalescent COVID-19 samples came from the United States, Italy and Spain.

Clones were sequenced by immunoSEQ multiplex PCR, and TCRdb holds only the in-frame ones, with some missing. In the table there are some 72,000 clones, 70% to 90% of which are singletons. Germline assignment: CDR1 LGHDT and CDR2 YNNKEL (reference sequence). This CDR3 region has 15 residues. J gave up 6 bases and V 1 base, and 6 bases lay outside the gene matches. Source material: peripheral blood. The V call is TRBV3-1 (or the pseudogene TRBV3-2), the J call TRBJ2-4; 7 bases match TRBD1. The clonotype comes from a man aged 45-60 years with active COVID-19. The DNA of the CDR3 is TGTGCCAGCAGCCAAGGGAGACAGGGCAGAAACATTCAGTACTTC. Its protein is CASSQGRQGRNIQYF.